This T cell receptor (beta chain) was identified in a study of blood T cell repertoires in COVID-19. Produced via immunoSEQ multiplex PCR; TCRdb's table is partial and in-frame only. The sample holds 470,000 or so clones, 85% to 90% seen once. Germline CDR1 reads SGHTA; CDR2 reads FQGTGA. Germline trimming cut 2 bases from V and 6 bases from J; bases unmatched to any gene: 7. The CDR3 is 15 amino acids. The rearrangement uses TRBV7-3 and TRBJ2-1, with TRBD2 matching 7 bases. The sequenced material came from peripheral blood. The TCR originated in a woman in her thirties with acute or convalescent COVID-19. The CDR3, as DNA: TGTGCCAGCAGCTTACTAAGCGGGGCCTCCAATGAGCAGTTCTTC. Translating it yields CASSLLSGASNEQFF.